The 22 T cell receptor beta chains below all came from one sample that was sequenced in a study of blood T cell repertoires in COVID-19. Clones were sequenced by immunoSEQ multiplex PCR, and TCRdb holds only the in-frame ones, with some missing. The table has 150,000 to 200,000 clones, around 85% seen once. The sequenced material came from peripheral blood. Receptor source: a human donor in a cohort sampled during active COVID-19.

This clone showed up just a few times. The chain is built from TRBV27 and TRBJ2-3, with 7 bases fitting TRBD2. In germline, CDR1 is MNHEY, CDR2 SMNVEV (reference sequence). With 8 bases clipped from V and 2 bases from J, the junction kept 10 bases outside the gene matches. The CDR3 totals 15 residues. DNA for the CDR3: TGTGCCAGCTCCCCTACGGGACTAATCACAGATACGCAGTATTTT. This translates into CASSPTGLITDTQYF.

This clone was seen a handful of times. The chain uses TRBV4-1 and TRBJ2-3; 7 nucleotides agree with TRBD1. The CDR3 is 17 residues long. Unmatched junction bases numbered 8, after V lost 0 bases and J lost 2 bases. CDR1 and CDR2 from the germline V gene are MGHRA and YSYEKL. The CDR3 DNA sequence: TGCGCCAGCAGCCAAGATAAAAGGGGACAGAACACAGATACGCAGTATTTT. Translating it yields CASSQDKRGQNTDTQYF.

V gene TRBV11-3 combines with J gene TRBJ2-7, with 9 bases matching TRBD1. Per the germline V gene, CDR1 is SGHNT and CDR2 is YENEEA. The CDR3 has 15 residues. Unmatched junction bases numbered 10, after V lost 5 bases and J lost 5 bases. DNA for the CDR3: TGTGCCAGCAGCCTCGGGACAGGGATATTCGACGAGCAGTACTTC. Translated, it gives CASSLGTGIFDEQYF.

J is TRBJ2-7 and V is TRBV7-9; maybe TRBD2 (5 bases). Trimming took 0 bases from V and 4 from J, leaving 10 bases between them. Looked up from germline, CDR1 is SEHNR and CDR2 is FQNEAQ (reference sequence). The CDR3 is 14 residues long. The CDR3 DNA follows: TGTGCCAGCAGCTTAGCGTCAGGCGGGTACGAGCAGTACTTC. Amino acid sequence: CASSLASGGYEQYF.

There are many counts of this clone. In nucleotides, the CDR3 is TGTGCCAGCAGTTACTCGATCAGGGCCCGAAGCGAGCAGTACTTC. It yields the protein CASSYSIRARSEQYF. This rearrangement joins TRBV6-5 to TRBJ2-7; tentatively, D is TRBD1 (5 bases). CDR1 and CDR2 from the germline V gene are MNHEY and SVGAGI. The CDR3 sequence is 15 residues long. V lost 0 bases, J lost 6 bases, and 15 bases lay in between.

The CDR3 bases are TGTGCCAGCAGCTTGGGACTAGCGGGAGGGGGGAATGAGCAGTTCTTC. Its translation: CASSLGLAGGGNEQFF. The chain carries TRBV9 and TRBJ2-1; 16 bases fit TRBD2. J gave up 7 bases and V 4 bases, and 5 bases lay outside the gene matches. CDR3 size: 16 residues. Germline CDR1 and CDR2: SGDLS and YYNGEE.

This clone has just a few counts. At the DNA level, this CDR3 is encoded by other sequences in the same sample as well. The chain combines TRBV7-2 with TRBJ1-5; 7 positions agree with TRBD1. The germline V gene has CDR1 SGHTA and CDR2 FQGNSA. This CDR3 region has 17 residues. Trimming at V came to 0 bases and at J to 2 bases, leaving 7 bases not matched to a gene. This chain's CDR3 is CASSLALGGAGNQPQHF. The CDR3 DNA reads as TGTGCCAGCAGCTTAGCGCTAGGGGGCGCGGGCAATCAGCCCCAGCATTTT.

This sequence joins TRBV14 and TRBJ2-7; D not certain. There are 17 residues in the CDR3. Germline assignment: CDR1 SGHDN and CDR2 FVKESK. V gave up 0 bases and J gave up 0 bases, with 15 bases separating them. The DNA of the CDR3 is TGTGCCAGCAGCCAAGATTTTGGGCTTCCAGGCTCCTACGAGCAGTACTTC. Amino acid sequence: CASSQDFGLPGSYEQYF. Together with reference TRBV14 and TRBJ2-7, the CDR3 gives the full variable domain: EAGVTQFPSHSVIEKGQTVTLRCDPISGHDNLYWYRRVMGKEIKFLLHFVKESKQDESGMPNNRFLAERTGGTYSTLKVQPAELEDSGVYFCASSQDFGLPGSYEQYFGPGTRLTVT.

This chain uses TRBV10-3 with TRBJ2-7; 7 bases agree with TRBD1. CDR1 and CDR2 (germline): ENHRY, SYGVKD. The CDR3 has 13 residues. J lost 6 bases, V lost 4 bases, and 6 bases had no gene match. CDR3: CAISVGTVSEQYF. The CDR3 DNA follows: TGTGCCATCAGTGTCGGGACAGTATCCGAGCAGTACTTC.

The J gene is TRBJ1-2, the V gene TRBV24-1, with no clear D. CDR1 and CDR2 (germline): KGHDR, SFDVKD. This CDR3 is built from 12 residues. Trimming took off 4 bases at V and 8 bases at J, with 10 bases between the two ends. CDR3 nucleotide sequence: TGTGCCACCAGTGACCCGGGTTGGGGCTACACCTTC. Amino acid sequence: CATSDPGWGYTF.

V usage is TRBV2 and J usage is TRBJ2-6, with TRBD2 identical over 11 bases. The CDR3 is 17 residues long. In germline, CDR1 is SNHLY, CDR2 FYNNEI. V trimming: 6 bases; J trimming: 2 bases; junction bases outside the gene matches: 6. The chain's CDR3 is CASRLGLAEPGANVLTF. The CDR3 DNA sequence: TGTGCCAGCAGGCTGGGACTAGCGGAACCTGGGGCCAACGTCCTGACTTTC. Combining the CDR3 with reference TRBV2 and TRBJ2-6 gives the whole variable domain EPEVTQTPSHQVTQMGQEVILRCVPISNHLYFYWYRQILGQKVEFLVSFYNNEISEKSEIFDDQFSVERPDGSNFTLKIRSTKLEDSAMYFCASRLGLAEPGANVLTFGAGSRLTVL.

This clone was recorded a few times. The DNA for the CDR3 is TGTGCCAGCAGCCATATATCCGGCGGGAGGGTTGGCACCGGGGAGCTGTTTTTT. It codes for CASSHISGGRVGTGELFF. The rearrangement links TRBV3-1 (or the pseudogene TRBV3-2) to TRBJ2-2; 9 nucleotides match TRBD2. This CDR3 contains 18 residues. Germline-derived CDR1 and CDR2 are LGHDT and YNNKEL (reference sequence). Trimming cost V 3 bases and J 4 bases; bases outside gene matches: 12.

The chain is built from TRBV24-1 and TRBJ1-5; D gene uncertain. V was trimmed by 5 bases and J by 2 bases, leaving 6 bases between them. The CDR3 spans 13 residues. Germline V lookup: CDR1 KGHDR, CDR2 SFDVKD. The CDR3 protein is CATSGLGNQPQHF. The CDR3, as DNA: TGTGCCACCAGTGGTCTCGGCAATCAGCCCCAGCATTTT.

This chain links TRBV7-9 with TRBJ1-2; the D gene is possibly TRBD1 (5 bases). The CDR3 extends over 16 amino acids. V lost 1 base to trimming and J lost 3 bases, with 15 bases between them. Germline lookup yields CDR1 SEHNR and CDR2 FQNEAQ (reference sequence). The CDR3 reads CASSLVLGQGYYGYTF. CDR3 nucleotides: TGTGCCAGCAGCTTAGTGCTGGGTCAGGGATACTATGGCTACACCTTC.

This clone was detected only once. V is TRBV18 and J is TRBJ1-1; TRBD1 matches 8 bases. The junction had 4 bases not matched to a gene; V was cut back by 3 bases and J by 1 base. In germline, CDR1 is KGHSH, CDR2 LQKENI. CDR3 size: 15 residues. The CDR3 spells CASSPEGQANTEAFF. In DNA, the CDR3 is TGTGCCAGCTCACCCGAGGGACAGGCGAACACTGAAGCTTTCTTT.

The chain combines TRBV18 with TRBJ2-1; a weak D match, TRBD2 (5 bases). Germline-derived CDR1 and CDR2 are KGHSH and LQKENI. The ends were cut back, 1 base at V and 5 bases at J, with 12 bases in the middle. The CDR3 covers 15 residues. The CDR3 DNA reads TGTGCCAGCTCACCACAGCTAGCAGCCCACAATGAGCAGTTCTTC. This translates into CASSPQLAAHNEQFF.

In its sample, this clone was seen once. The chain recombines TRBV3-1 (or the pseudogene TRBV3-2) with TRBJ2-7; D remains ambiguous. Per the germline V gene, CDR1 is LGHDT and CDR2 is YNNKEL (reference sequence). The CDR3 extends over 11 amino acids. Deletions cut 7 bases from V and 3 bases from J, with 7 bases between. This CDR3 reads CASTPLYEQYF. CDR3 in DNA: TGTGCCAGCACCCCCCTCTACGAGCAGTACTTC.

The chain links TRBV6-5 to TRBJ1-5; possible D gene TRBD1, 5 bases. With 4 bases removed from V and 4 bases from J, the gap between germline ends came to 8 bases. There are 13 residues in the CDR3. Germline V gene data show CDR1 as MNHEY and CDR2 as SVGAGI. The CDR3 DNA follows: TGTGCCAGCAGTTTACAGGAGAATCAGCCCCAGCATTTT. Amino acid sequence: CASSLQENQPQHF.

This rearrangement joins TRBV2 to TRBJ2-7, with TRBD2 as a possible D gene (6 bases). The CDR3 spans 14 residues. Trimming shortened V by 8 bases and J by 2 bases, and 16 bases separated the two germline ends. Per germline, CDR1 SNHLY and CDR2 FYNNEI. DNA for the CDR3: TGTGCCAGCGGTCCGGGACTGAAAGCCTACGAGCAGTACTTC. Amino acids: CASGPGLKAYEQYF.

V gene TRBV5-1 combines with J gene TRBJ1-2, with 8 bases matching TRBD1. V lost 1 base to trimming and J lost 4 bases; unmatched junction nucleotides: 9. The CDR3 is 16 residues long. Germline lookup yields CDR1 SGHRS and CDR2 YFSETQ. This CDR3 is CASSLRAGGATYGYTF. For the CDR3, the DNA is TGCGCCAGCAGCTTGAGGGCAGGGGGCGCGACCTATGGCTACACCTTC.

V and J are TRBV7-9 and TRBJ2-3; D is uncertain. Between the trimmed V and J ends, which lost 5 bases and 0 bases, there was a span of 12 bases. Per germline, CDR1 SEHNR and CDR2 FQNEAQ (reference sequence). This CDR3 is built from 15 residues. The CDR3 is CASSAVTGSTDTQYF. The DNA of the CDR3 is TGTGCCAGCAGCGCCGTGACTGGTAGCACAGATACGCAGTATTTT.

The CDR3 DNA follows: TGCGCCAGCAGCTTAACCCCAGGGAATGGTGATTCACCCCTCCACTTT. It is translated as CASSLTPGNGDSPLHF. The chain employs TRBV5-1 and TRBJ1-6; TRBD1 is a possible D gene (5 bases). Trimming removed 2 bases from V and 8 bases from J, with 17 bases in between. The CDR3 length is 16 residues. The germline V gene has CDR1 SGHRS and CDR2 YFSETQ.